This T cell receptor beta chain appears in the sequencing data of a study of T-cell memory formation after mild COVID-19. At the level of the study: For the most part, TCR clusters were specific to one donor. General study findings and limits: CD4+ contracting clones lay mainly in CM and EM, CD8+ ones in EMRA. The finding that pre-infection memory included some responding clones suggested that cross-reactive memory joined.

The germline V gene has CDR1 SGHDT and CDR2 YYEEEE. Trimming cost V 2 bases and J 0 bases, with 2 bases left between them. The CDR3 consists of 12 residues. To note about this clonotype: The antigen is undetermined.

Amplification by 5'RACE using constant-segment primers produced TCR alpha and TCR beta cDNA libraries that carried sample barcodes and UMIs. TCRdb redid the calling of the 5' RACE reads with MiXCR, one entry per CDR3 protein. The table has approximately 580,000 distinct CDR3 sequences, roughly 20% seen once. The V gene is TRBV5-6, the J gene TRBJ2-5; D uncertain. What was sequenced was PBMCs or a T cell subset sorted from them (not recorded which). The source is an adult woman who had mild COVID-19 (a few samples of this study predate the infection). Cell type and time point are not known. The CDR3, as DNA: TGTGCCAGCAGCTTTAACCAAGAGACCCAGTACTTC. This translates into CASSFNQETQYF.